These T cell receptor beta chains were read from a single sample in a study of blood T cell repertoires in COVID-19. The table came from immunoSEQ multiplex PCR; TCRdb's copy has only in-frame clones and leaves some out. The table has about 210,000 clones, approximately 86% seen once; the top ten hold more than 4%. Input material: PBMCs or T cells enriched from blood (not recorded which). The receptors here all came from a woman aged 25 to 39 who had been exposed to COVID-19. CDR3s include the opening cysteine and the closing phenylalanine or tryptophan. The D gene is left open where the match is weak. Clone size is given for some rows only: seen once, a few or many times, or a class if the clone is expanded.

abundance	v_gene	j_gene	len	d_gene	CDR3nt	CDR3aa
-	TRBV18	TRBJ1-1	13	TRBD1	TGTGCCAGCTCGGGACAGGAGTACACTGAAGCTTTCTTT	CASSGQEYTEAFF
-	TRBV2	TRBJ1-5	15	TRBD1	TGTGCCAGCAGTCCCGACAGGGTGAGCAATCAGCCCCAGCATTTT	CASSPDRVSNQPQHF
-	TRBV5-1	TRBJ2-5	13	-	TGCGCCAGCAGCTTGGGTCGCCAAGAGACCCAGTACTTC	CASSLGRQETQYF
-	TRBV18	TRBJ1-2	15	-	TGTGCCAGCTCCCTATTGGCGGTGCCTAACTATGGCTACACCTTC	CASSLLAVPNYGYTF
once	TRBV10-2	TRBJ2-3	16	TRBD1	TGCGCCAGCAACCCACAGGGGGCTTTGAGCACAGATACGCAGTATTTT	CASNPQGALSTDTQYF
-	TRBV11-2	TRBJ1-4	15	-	TGTGCCAGCAGCAACAGGGTTGTGACTAATGAAAAACTGTTTTTT	CASSNRVVTNEKLFF
-	TRBV6-5	TRBJ1-4	14	-	TGTGCCAGCAGTCTCCGCGGGGCAGGGGAAAAACTGTTTTTT	CASSLRGAGEKLFF
-	TRBV3-1/TRBV3-2	TRBJ1-3	15	TRBD1	TGTGCCAGCAGCCAAGCAGGGGGGAGGGGAAACACCATATATTTT	CASSQAGGRGNTIYF
-	TRBV5-1	TRBJ2-5	15	TRBD1	TGCGCCAGCAGCTTAGGGACAGGGGGCCCGGAGACCCAGTACTTC	CASSLGTGGPETQYF
-	TRBV11-3	TRBJ1-1	11	-	TGTGCCAGCAGCTCGCAGGGGGAAGCTTTCTTT	CASSSQGEAFF
-	TRBV29-1	TRBJ2-1	12	TRBD2	TGCAGCGTTTTTCTTTTAGCGGGGGTGCAGTTCTTC	CSVFLLAGVQFF
-	TRBV15	TRBJ2-6	19	-	TGTGCCACCAGCAGAGGGTGGGGGGATAGCGCCTCTGGGGCCAACGTCCTGACTTTC	CATSRGWGDSASGANVLTF
-	TRBV6-6	TRBJ1-2	12	-	TGTGCCAGCAGCGTCAAAGGGGCGGGCTACACCTTC	CASSVKGAGYTF
-	TRBV2	TRBJ2-7	15	-	TGTGCCAGCAGTGAGGGCAGAAATCCCCCCCACGAGCAGTACTTC	CASSEGRNPPHEQYF
-	TRBV6-2/TRBV6-3	TRBJ1-5	17	-	TGTGCCAGCAGTTACCAATTCACCGGGACTGCTAATCAGCCCCAGCATTTT	CASSYQFTGTANQPQHF
-	TRBV18	TRBJ2-2	16	-	TGTGCCAGCTCACCGGCCTCCGGAGGGAACACCGGGGAGCTGTTTTTT	CASSPASGGNTGELFF
once	TRBV28	TRBJ1-4	14	TRBD1	TGTGCCAGCACCTTGACAGGGACTAATGAAAAACTGTTTTTT	CASTLTGTNEKLFF
-	TRBV19	TRBJ2-7	16	TRBD2	TGTGCCAGTAGTAGGGCCGGGGAGGGCGGAGACTACGAGCAGTACTTC	CASSRAGEGGDYEQYF
-	TRBV6-5	TRBJ2-3	14	TRBD2	TGTGCCAGCAGGACCTCAGGGAGGGTTGGTACGCAGTATTTT	CASRTSGRVGTQYF
-	TRBV6-2/TRBV6-3	TRBJ2-5	16	-	TGTGCCAGCAGTTACTCGGCCACAGGGCCCCAAGAGACCCAGTACTTC	CASSYSATGPQETQYF
-	TRBV4-1	TRBJ2-7	15	-	TGCGCCAGCAGCCAAGATAGCCTAGTTCTTGGCGAGCAGTACTTC	CASSQDSLVLGEQYF
-	TRBV20-1	TRBJ2-7	11	-	TGCAGTGCTAGGCTTCGTGAGGAGCAGTACTTC	CSARLREEQYF
once	TRBV7-2	TRBJ2-1	15	-	TGTGCCAGCAGCTTAGCGGGGGGGCTTCAGTATGAGCAGTTCTTC	CASSLAGGLQYEQFF
-	TRBV3-1/TRBV3-2	TRBJ1-2	13	-	TGTGCCAGCAGCCAAGCCAGGGACTATGGCTACACCTTC	CASSQARDYGYTF
-	TRBV3-1/TRBV3-2	TRBJ1-2	15	TRBD1	TGTGCCAGCAGCCAAGAAGGGGGGACAGTGAATGGCTACACCTTC	CASSQEGGTVNGYTF
-	TRBV6-5	TRBJ1-1	15	-	TGTGCCAGCTCGGGTTCGTCAGTCATGAACACTGAAGCTTTCTTT	CASSGSSVMNTEAFF
-	TRBV5-1	TRBJ1-6	14	TRBD1	TGCGCCAGCAGTCGGGACAGGGGTAATTCACCCCTCCACTTT	CASSRDRGNSPLHF
-	TRBV6-1	TRBJ1-2	14	TRBD1	TGTGCCAGCAGTGACCCGACAGGGACCTATGGCTACACCTTC	CASSDPTGTYGYTF
-	TRBV9	TRBJ2-2	17	TRBD2	TGTGCCAGCAGCGTAGTCCCTAGCGGCCCGAACACCGGGGAGCTGTTTTTT	CASSVVPSGPNTGELFF
-	TRBV28	TRBJ2-1	15	TRBD1	TGTGCCAGCAGTTTACCCGGGACAGGGCGGAATGAGCAGTTCTTC	CASSLPGTGRNEQFF
once	TRBV5-1	TRBJ2-7	19	TRBD2	TGCGCCAGCAGCACACAACCTCCTAGCGGGGGGATCGGAACCTACGAGCAGTACTTC	CASSTQPPSGGIGTYEQYF
-	TRBV7-2	TRBJ2-1	14	TRBD2	TGTGCCAGCAGCTTAGCACTAGCGGGGGGAGGGCAGTTCTTC	CASSLALAGGGQFF
-	TRBV5-1	TRBJ1-2	15	-	TGCGCCAGCAGCCCCGACCACAGGAAAAACTATGGCTACACCTTC	CASSPDHRKNYGYTF
-	TRBV2	TRBJ1-2	14	TRBD1	TGTGCCAGCAAAGGGGGCGCGGTTCGTCATGGCTACACCTTC	CASKGGAVRHGYTF
-	TRBV2	TRBJ2-7	13	TRBD1	TGTGCCAGCAGTGGGGACAGGGAGTACGAGCAGTACTTC	CASSGDREYEQYF
-	TRBV4-1	TRBJ1-2	15	-	TGCGCCAGCAGCCAAGAATGGGGCTATAACTATGGCTACACCTTC	CASSQEWGYNYGYTF
few	TRBV10-3	TRBJ1-2	13	-	TGTGCCATCAGTGGTTTTTCGGGGGATGGCTACACCTTC	CAISGFSGDGYTF
-	TRBV6-5	TRBJ2-7	16	-	TGTGCCAGCAGTTACGATCCGCCGACAGGTTCCTACGAGCAGTACTTC	CASSYDPPTGSYEQYF
-	TRBV18	TRBJ1-2	14	-	TGTGCCAGCTCACCAGGCAGATCCAACTATGGCTACACCTTC	CASSPGRSNYGYTF
-	TRBV30	TRBJ1-1	14	-	TGTGCCTGGAGTGTAGGGACATGGGGCACTGAAGCTTTCTTT	CAWSVGTWGTEAFF
-	TRBV6-7	TRBJ1-4	14	-	TGTGCCAGCAGTCCGGACTCAATTAATGAAAAACTGTTTTTT	CASSPDSINEKLFF
once	TRBV11-2	TRBJ1-1	14	TRBD1	TGTGCCAGCAGGAAAACAGGGGAGAACACTGAAGCTTTCTTT	CASRKTGENTEAFF
-	TRBV9	TRBJ1-1	14	-	TGTGCCAGCAGCGTAAACAGTTACAACACTGAAGCTTTCTTT	CASSVNSYNTEAFF
-	TRBV2	TRBJ2-5	12	-	TGTGCCAGCGCAGACAGGTCGGAGACCCAGTACTTC	CASADRSETQYF
-	TRBV27	TRBJ1-5	13	-	TGTGCCAGTAGGGGCGGGGGCTGGCAGCCCCAGCATTTT	CASRGGGWQPQHF
few	TRBV5-1	TRBJ2-7	11	-	TGCGCCAGCAGCTCAACCTACGAGCAGTACTTC	CASSSTYEQYF
-	TRBV9	TRBJ1-2	15	TRBD1	TGTGCCAGCAGCCCCCAGGGGGGAGTGGGCTATGGCTACACCTTC	CASSPQGGVGYGYTF
-	TRBV23-1	TRBJ1-2	15	-	TGCGCCAGCAGTCAATCGGGCAGCCCGAGATATGGCTACACCTTC	CASSQSGSPRYGYTF
-	TRBV7-2	TRBJ2-3	17	-	TGTGCCAGCAGCTTAGTGAGGTGGAGGGGGGGTAAAGATACGCAGTATTTT	CASSLVRWRGGKDTQYF
-	TRBV12-3/TRBV12-4	TRBJ1-1	13	-	TGTGCCAGCAGGATAACAGGGTCCACTGAAGCTTTCTTT	CASRITGSTEAFF
few	TRBV5-1	TRBJ1-6	15	TRBD1	TGCGCCAGCAGCTTGGAGACAGGGGTTAATTCACCCCTCCACTTT	CASSLETGVNSPLHF
-	TRBV2	TRBJ2-7	17	TRBD1	TGTGCCAGCAGTGCTGGGCCGGGACAGGGGGTTTCCTACGAGCAGTACTTC	CASSAGPGQGVSYEQYF
-	TRBV3-1/TRBV3-2	TRBJ2-7	16	-	TGTGCCAGCAGCCAAGTCGGGCCAGGGCTTGGCTACGAGCAGTACTTC	CASSQVGPGLGYEQYF
-	TRBV19	TRBJ1-1	15	-	TGTGCCAGTAGCCCCTTGGGCACAATGAACACTGAAGCTTTCTTT	CASSPLGTMNTEAFF
once	TRBV3-1/TRBV3-2	TRBJ2-7	14	-	TGTGCCAGCAGCCAAGACCTCCAGGGTTACGAGCAGTACTTC	CASSQDLQGYEQYF
-	TRBV27	TRBJ2-7	14	TRBD1	TGTGCCAGCAGTTTAACACCACAGGGGTACGAGCAGTACTTC	CASSLTPQGYEQYF
-	TRBV21-1	TRBJ2-2	19	-	TGTGCCAGCACCTCCGCAGGGCTAGCGGGGGGGCGTGAGGCCGGGGAGCTGTTTTTT	CASTSAGLAGGREAGELFF
-	TRBV18	TRBJ2-7	16	TRBD1	TGTGCCAGCTCTCCCGCAGGGGGCGCGAGTTCCTACGAGCAGTACTTC	CASSPAGGASSYEQYF
-	TRBV5-5	TRBJ1-1	16	-	TGTGCCAGCAGCCTACTGGGCAGTACCATGAACACTGAAGCTTTCTTT	CASSLLGSTMNTEAFF
-	TRBV4-1	TRBJ2-7	16	-	TGCGCCAGCAGCCAAGACCGGACAGCCAACATCTACGAGCAGTACTTC	CASSQDRTANIYEQYF